This T cell receptor (beta chain) emerged from a study of T cell responses to AZD1222 COVID-19 vaccine. Study-level information: Pooled in the analysis were second doses at about 4 or about 12 weeks. Study observations and caveats: The study found vaccine-associated CD4 TCRs spanning spike, dominant at 160-218 and 743-854. Scientists sampled the repertoires only once the peak T cell response had passed.

A remark on this clone: Antigen: not known.

Assay: immunoSEQ multiplex PCR; the TCRdb copy retains only in-frame clones and omits some. The sample includes 100,000 or so clones, about 85% seen only once; the top ten take approximately 5%. This CDR3 region has 14 residues. The V gene's germline CDR1 is SNHLY and CDR2 FYNNEI. V lost 4 bases, J lost 5 bases, and 14 bases lay in between. This clonotype originated in an adult in good health. Sequences were derived from peripheral blood, sampled on day 0 of AZD1222 vaccination. V and J are TRBV2 and TRBJ1-1, with D maybe TRBD1 (6 bases). CDR3 residues: CASSAWGPQTEAFF. The CDR3 DNA is TGTGCCAGCAGTGCCTGGGGGCCGCAGACTGAAGCTTTCTTT.